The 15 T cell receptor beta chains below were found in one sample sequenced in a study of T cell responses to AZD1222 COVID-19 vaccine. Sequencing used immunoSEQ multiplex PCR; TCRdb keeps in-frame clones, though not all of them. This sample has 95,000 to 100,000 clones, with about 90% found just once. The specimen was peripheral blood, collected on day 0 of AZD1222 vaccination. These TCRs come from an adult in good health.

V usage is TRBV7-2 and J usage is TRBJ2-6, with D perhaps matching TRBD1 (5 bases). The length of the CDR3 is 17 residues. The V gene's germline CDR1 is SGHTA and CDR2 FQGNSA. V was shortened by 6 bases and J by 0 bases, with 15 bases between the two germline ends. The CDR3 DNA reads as TGTGCCAGCAGTTTGCGGTCCAGGGACTCTGGGGCCAACGTCCTGACTTTC. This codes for CASSLRSRDSGANVLTF.

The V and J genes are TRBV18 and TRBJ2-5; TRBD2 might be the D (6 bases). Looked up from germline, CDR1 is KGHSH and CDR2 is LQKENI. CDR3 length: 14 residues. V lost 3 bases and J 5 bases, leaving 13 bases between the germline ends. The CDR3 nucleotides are TGTGCCAGCTCACCTTCGACGGGGAGGGAGACCCAGTACTTC. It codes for CASSPSTGRETQYF. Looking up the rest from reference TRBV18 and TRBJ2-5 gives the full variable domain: NAGVMQNPRHLVRRRGQEARLRCSPMKGHSHVYWYRQLPEEGLKFMVYLQKENIIDESGMPKERFSAEFPKEGPSILRIQQVVRGDSAAYFCASSPSTGRETQYFGPGTRLLVL.

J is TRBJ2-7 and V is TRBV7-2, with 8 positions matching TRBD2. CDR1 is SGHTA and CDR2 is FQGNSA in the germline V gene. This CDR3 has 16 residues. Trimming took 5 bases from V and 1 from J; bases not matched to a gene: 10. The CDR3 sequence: CASSPAPTSVSYEQYF. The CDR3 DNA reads TGTGCCAGCAGCCCAGCCCCGACTAGCGTGTCCTACGAGCAGTACTTC.

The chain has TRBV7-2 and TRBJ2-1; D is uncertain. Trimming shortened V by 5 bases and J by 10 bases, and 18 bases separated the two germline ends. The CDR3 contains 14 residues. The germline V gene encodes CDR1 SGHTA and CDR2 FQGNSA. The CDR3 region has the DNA TGTGCCAGCAGCCGGGTGGGGTCGCCTCGGGAGCAGTTCTTC. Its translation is CASSRVGSPREQFF. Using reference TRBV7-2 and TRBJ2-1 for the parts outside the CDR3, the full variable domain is GAGVSQSPSNKVTEKGKDVELRCDPISGHTALYWYRQSLGQGLEFLIYFQGNSAPDKSGLPSDRFSAERTGGSVSTLTIQRTQQEDSAVYLCASSRVGSPREQFFGPGTRLTVL.

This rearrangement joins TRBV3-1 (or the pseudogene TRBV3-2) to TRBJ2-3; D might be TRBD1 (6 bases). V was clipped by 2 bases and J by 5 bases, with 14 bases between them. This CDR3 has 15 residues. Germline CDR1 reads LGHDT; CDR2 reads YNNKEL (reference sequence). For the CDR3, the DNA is TGTGCCAGCAGCCAACCCACAGGGTTGGGAGATACGCAGTATTTT. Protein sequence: CASSQPTGLGDTQYF.

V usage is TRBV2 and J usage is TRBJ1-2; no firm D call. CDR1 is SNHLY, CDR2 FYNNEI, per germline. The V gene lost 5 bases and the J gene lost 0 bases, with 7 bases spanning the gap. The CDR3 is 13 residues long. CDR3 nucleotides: TGTGCCAGCAGTTACCCGTCTAACTATGGCTACACCTTC. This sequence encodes CASSYPSNYGYTF.

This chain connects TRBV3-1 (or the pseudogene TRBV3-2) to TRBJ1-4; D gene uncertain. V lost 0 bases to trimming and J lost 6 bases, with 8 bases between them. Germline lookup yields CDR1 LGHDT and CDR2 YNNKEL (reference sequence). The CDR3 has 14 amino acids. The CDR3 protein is CASSQDLTHEKLFF. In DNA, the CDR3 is TGTGCCAGCAGCCAAGATTTGACTCATGAAAAACTGTTTTTT.

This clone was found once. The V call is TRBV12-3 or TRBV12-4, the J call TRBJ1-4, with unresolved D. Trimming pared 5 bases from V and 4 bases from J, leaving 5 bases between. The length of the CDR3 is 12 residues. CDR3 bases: TGTGCCAGCAGTATCAGTAATGAAAAACTGTTTTTT. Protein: CASSISNEKLFF.

Written as DNA, the CDR3 is TGTGCCAGCAGCTTAGAGGGACAGGGCCCCACTGAAGCTTTCTTT. Encoded protein: CASSLEGQGPTEAFF. This chain links TRBV7-9 with TRBJ1-1, with TRBD1 matching over 9 bases. The CDR3 has 15 amino acids. CDR1 SEHNR and CDR2 FQNEAQ come from the germline V gene (reference sequence). With V trimmed by 1 base and J by 4 bases, 4 bases remained unmatched.

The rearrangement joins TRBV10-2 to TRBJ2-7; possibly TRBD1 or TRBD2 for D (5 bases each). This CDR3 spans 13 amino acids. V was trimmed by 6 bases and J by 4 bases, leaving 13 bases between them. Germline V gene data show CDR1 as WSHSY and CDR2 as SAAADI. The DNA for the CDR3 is TGCGCCAGCAGCGAAGGGACGGGATACGAGCAGTACTTC. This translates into CASSEGTGYEQYF.

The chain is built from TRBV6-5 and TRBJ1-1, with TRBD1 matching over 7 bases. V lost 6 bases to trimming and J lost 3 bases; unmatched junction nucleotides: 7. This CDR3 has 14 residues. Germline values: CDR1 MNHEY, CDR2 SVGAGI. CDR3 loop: CASRRQGEDTEAFF. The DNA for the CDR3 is TGTGCCAGCAGGAGACAGGGAGAAGACACTGAAGCTTTCTTT.

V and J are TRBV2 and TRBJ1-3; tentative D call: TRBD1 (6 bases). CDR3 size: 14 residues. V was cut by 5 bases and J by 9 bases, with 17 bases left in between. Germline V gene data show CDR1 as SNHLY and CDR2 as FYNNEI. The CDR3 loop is CASSQQGMVTTIYF. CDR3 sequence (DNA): TGTGCCAGCAGTCAACAGGGTATGGTCACCACCATATATTTT.

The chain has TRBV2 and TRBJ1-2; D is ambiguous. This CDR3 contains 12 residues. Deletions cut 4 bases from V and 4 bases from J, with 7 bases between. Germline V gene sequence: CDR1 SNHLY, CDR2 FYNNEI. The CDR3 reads CASSAESYGYTF. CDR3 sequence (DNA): TGTGCCAGCAGTGCAGAGAGCTATGGCTACACCTTC.

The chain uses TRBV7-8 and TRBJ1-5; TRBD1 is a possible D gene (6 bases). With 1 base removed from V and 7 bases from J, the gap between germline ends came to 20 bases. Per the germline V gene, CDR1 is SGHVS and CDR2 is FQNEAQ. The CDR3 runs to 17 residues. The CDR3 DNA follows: TGTGCCAGCAGCTTAGGACAGCACAGGGTTTGGGCCCAGCCCCAGCATTTT. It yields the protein CASSLGQHRVWAQPQHF.

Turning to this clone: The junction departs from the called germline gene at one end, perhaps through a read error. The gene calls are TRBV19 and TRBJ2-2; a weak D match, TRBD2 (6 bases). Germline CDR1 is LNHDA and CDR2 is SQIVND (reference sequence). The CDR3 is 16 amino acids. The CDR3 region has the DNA TGTGCCAGTAGGGGGAGGCGGGACGGCCCGACCGAGGAGCTGTTTTTT. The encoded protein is CASRGRRDGPTEELFF.